This T cell receptor beta chain is from a study of shared clonotypes between healthy human individuals. Germline-derived CDR1 and CDR2 are LGHNA and YNFKEQ. The CDR3 loop spans 13 amino acids. Trimming removed 1 base at V and 6 bases at J, with 9 bases between. Free of recent acute infections or vaccinations, the donors were healthy HIV-negative adults. Libraries were prepared by immunoSEQ multiplex PCR; TCRdb keeps only in-frame clonotypes and omits some of them. The sample carries around 2.5 million clones, under 95% recorded once. Sequenced input: naive CD4+ T cells from PBMCs. Noted subset: CD45RA+ positively selected. The chain employs TRBV4-2 and TRBJ1-2; D not certain. The sequence came from a man younger than 30 in good health. Some clones in this sample may be carry-over from other donors' samples. CDR3 residues: CASSQGWRDGYTF. CDR3 DNA: TGTGCCAGCAGCCAAGGTTGGAGGGATGGCTACACCTTC.